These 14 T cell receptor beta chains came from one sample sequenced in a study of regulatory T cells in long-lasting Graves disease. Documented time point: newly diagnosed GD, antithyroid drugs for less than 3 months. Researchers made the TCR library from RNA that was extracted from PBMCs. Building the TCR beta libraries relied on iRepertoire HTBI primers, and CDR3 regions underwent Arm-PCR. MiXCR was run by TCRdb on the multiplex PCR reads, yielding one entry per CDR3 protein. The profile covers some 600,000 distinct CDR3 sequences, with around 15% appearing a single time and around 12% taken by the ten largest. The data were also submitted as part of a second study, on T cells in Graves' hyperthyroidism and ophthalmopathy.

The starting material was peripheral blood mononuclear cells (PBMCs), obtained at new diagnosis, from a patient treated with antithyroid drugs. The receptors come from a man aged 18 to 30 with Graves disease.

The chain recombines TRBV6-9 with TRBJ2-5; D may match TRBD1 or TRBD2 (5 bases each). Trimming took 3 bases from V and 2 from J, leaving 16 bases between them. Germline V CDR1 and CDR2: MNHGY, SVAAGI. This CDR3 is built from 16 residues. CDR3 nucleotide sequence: TGTGCCAGCAGTTACCCTACCAAAGAGGGGCAAGAGACCCAGTACTTC. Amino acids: CASSYPTKEGQETQYF.

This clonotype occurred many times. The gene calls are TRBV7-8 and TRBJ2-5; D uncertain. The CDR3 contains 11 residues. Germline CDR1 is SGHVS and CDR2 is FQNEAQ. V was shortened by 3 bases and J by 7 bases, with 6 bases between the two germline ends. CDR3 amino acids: CASSLATTQYF. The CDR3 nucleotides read TGTGCCAGCAGCTTGGCGACGACCCAGTACTTC.

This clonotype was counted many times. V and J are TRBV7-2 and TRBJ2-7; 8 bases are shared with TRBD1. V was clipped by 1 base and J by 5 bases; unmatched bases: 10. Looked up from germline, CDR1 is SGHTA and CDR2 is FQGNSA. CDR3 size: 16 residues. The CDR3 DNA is TGTGCCAGCAGCTTAGACCTATGGGACAGGTCGGACGAGCAGTACTTC. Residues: CASSLDLWDRSDEQYF.

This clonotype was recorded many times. The CDR3 region is CASSPPGQPEIGIYF. The DNA for the CDR3 is TGTGCCAGCTCACCACCGGGACAGCCAGAGATCGGCATATATTTT. The chain has TRBV18 and TRBJ1-3; the match to TRBD1 covers 7 bases. Germline CDR1 is KGHSH and CDR2 is LQKENI. V gave up 0 bases and J gave up 12 bases; unmatched junction bases: 11. The CDR3 totals 15 residues.

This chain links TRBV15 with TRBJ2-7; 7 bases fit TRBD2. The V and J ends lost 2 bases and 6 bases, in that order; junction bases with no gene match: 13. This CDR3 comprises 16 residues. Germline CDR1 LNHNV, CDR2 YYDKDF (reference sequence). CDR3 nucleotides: TGTGCCACCAGCAGACTCACTAGCGAGTATTCTTCCGAGCAGTACTTC. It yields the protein CATSRLTSEYSSEQYF.

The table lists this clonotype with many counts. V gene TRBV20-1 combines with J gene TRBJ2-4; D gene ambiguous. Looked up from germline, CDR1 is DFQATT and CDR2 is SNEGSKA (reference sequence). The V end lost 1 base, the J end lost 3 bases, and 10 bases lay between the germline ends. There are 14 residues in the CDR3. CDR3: CSARGVVGKNIQYF. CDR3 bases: TGCAGTGCTAGAGGTGTGGTGGGCAAAAACATTCAGTACTTC.

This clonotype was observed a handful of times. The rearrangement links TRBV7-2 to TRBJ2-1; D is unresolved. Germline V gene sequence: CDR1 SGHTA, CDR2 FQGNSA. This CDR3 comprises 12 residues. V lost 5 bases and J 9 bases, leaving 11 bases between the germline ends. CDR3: CASSARYGEQFF. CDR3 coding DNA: TGTGCCAGCAGCGCTAGGTATGGTGAGCAGTTCTTC.

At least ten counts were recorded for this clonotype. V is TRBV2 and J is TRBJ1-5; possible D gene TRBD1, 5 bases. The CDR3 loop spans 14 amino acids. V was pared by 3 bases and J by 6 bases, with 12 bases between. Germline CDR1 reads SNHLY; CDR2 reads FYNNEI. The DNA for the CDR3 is TGTGCCAGCAGTGACAGGGATCTGGGTCAGCCCCAGCATTTT. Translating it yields CASSDRDLGQPQHF. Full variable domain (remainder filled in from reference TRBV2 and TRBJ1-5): EPEVTQTPSHQVTQMGQEVILRCVPISNHLYFYWYRQILGQKVEFLVSFYNNEISEKSEIFDDQFSVERPDGSNFTLKIRSTKLEDSAMYFCASSDRDLGQPQHFGDGTRLSIL.

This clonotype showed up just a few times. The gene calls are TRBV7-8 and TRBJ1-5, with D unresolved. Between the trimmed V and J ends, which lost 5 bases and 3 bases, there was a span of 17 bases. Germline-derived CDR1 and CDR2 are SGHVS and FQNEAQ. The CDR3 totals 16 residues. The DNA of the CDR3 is TGTGCCAGCAGCCAAAGGCGGGTTGGACCCAATCAGCCCCAGCATTTT. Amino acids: CASSQRRVGPNQPQHF.

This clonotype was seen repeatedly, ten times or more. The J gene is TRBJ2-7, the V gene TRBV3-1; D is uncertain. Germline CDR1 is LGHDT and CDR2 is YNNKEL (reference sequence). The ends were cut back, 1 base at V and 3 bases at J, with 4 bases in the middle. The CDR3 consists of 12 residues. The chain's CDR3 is CASSQARYEQYF. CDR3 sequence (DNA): TGTGCCAGCAGCCAAGCCCGCTACGAGCAGTACTTC.

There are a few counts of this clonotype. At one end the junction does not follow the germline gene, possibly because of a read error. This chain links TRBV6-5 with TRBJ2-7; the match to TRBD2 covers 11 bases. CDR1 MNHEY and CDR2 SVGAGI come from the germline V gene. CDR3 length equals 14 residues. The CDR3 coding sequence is TGTGCCAGCAGTTACTCTAGCGGGAGGGACGAACAGTACTTC. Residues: CASSYSSGRDEQYF.

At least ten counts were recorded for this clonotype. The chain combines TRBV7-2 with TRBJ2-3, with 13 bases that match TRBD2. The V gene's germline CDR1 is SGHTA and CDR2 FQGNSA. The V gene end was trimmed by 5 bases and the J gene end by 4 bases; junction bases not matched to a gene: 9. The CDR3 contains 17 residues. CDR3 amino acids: CASSPWTSGSGADTQYF. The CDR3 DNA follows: TGTGCCAGCAGCCCATGGACTAGCGGGAGTGGTGCAGATACGCAGTATTTT.

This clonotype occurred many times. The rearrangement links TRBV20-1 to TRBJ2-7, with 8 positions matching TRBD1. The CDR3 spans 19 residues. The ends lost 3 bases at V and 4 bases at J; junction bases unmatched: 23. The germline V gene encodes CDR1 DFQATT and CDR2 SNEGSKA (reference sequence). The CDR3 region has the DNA TGCAGTGCTAGGGCAGACGGGACAGGCCGGACAGCGGGTGTTTACGAGCAGTACTTC. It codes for CSARADGTGRTAGVYEQYF.

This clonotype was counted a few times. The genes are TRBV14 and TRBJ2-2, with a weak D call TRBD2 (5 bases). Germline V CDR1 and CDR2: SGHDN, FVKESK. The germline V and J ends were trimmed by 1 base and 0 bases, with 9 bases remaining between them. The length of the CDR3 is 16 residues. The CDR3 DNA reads TGTGCCAGCAGCCAAGGGTCCGGGACGAACACCGGGGAGCTGTTTTTT. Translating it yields CASSQGSGTNTGELFF.